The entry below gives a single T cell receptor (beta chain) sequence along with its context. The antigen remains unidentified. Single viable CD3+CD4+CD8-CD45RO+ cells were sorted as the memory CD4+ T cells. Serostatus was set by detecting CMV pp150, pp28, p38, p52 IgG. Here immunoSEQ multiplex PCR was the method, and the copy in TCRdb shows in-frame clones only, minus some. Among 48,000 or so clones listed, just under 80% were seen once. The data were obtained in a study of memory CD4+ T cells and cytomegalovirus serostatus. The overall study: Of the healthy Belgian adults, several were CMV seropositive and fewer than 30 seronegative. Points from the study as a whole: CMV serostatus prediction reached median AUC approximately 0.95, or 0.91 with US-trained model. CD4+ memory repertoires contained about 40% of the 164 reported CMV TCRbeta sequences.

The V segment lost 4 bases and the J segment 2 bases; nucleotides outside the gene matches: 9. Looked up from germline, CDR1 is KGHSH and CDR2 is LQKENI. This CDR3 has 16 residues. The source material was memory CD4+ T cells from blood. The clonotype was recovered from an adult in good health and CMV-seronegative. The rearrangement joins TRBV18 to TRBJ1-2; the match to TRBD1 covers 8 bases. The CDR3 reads CASSRLDRGGNYGYTF. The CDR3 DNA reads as TGTGCCAGCTCACGATTAGACAGGGGAGGAAACTATGGCTACACCTTC.